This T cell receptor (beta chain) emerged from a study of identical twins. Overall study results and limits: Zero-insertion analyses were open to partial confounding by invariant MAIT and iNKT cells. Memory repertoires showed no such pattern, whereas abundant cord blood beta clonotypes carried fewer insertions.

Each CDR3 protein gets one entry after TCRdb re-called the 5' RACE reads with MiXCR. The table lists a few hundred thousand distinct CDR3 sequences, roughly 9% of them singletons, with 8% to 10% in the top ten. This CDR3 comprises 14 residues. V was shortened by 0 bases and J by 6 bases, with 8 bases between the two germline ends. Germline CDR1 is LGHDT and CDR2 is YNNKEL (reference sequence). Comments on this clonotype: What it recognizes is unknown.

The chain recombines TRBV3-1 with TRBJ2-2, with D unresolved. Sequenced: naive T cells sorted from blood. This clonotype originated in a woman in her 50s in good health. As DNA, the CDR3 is TGTGCCAGCAGCCAAGATCGGATTTCCGGGGAGCTGTTTTTT. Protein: CASSQDRISGELFF.